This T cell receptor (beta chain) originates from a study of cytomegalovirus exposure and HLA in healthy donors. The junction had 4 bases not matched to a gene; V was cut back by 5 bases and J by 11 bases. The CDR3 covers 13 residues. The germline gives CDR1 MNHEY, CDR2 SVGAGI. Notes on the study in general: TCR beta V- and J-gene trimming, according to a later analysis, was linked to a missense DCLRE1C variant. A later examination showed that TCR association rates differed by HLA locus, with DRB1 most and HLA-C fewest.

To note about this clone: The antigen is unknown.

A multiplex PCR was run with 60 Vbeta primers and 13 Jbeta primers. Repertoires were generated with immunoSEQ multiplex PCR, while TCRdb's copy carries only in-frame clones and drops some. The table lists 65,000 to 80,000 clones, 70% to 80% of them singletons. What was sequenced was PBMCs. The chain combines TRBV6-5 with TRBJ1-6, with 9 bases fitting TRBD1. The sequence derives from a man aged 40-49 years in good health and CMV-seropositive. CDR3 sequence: CASSRDRAAPLHF. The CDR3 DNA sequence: TGTGCCAGCAGTCGGGACAGGGCCGCACCCCTCCACTTT.